The clone carrying this T cell receptor (beta chain) occurred many times. Its antigen is as yet unknown. Tregs were sorted as CD4+CD25+CD127-/low cells. Regarding the study as a whole: Tumor-infiltrating Treg TCR alpha and beta sequences overlapped most with tumor naive CD4+ T cells, then blood naive.

Germline V gene lookup returns CDR1 SGHRS and CDR2 YFSETQ. The length of the CDR3 is 13 residues. The ends were cut back, 0 bases at V and 5 bases at J, with 6 bases in the middle. TCRdb passed the 5' RACE reads through MiXCR, listing each CDR3 protein once. The repertoire has under 65,000 distinct CDR3 sequences, around 21% of them found once; the top ten carry about 2.9%. The clonotype was recovered from a female donor with breast cancer. The chain recombines TRBV5-1 with TRBJ2-1; a possible D gene is TRBD2 (5 bases). The sequenced sample consisted of tumor-infiltrating Tregs sorted from the breast tumor. In DNA form, the CDR3 reads TGCGCCAGCAGCTTGGTCGGGAACAATGAGCAGTTCTTC. Its protein product is CASSLVGNNEQFF.